These 10 T cell receptor beta chains came from one sample sequenced in a study of T cell responses to AZD1222 COVID-19 vaccine. Measured with immunoSEQ multiplex PCR; TCRdb has only the in-frame clones, and not every one. The sample consists of 180,000 or so clones, around 90% of them appearing once. Here the sequenced sample was peripheral blood, taken 28 days after the second AZD1222 dose. The source of these receptors is an adult who received the AZD1222 COVID-19 vaccine.

The rearrangement joins TRBV5-4 to TRBJ2-3; 9 bases match TRBD1. The CDR3 totals 18 residues. In germline, CDR1 is SGHNT, CDR2 YYREEE (reference sequence). Unmatched junction bases numbered 9, after V lost 0 bases and J lost 1 base. The CDR3 reads CASSLDRGQAVGTDTQYF. Here the CDR3 DNA reads TGTGCCAGCAGCTTGGACAGGGGGCAGGCCGTCGGCACAGATACGCAGTATTTT.

This chain links TRBV5-1 with TRBJ1-6; no clear D. This CDR3 has 16 amino acids. Germline V CDR1 and CDR2: SGHRS, YFSETQ. V shed 0 bases and J shed 5 bases, with 12 bases lying between them. This CDR3 reads CASSLVAGSNNSPLHF. The CDR3 bases are TGCGCCAGCAGCTTGGTTGCGGGCAGTAATAATTCACCCCTCCACTTT. Complete variable domain (other parts from reference TRBV5-1 and TRBJ1-6): KAGVTQTPRYLIKTRGQQVTLSCSPISGHRSVSWYQQTPGQGLQFLFEYFSETQRNKGNFPGRFSGRQFSNSRSEMNVSTLELGDSALYLCASSLVAGSNNSPLHFGNGTRLTVT.

This clone was seen once. CDR3 nucleotides: TGTGCCTGGAGGCTCGGACTAGCGGGAGATCTTACAGATACGCAGTATTTT. This codes for CAWRLGLAGDLTDTQYF. This rearrangement joins TRBV30 to TRBJ2-3; 13 bases agree with TRBD2. The CDR3 has 17 amino acids. The germline gives CDR1 GTSNPN, CDR2 SVGIG (reference sequence). J was trimmed by 3 bases and V by 3 bases; bases with no gene match: 9.

The V gene is TRBV5-1, the J gene TRBJ2-1; TRBD2 matches at 8 bases. The V segment lost 4 bases and the J segment 4 bases; nucleotides outside the gene matches: 7. From germline, CDR1 is SGHRS and CDR2 YFSETQ. The CDR3 totals 15 residues. In DNA, the CDR3 is TGCGCCAGCAGCCCTGGAGTAGCGGGGTACAATGAGCAGTTCTTC. Its translation is CASSPGVAGYNEQFF.

The V call is TRBV2, the J call TRBJ2-1, with 7 positions matching TRBD2. Looked up from germline, CDR1 is SNHLY and CDR2 is FYNNEI. The length of the CDR3 is 12 residues. J was trimmed by 10 bases and V by 7 bases; bases with no gene match: 7. CDR3 in DNA: TGTGCCAGCATGGGCGGGGGTGAGGAGCAGTTCTTC. This codes for CASMGGGEEQFF. The whole variable domain, filled in from reference TRBV2 and TRBJ2-1, reads EPEVTQTPSHQVTQMGQEVILRCVPISNHLYFYWYRQILGQKVEFLVSFYNNEISEKSEIFDDQFSVERPDGSNFTLKIRSTKLEDSAMYFCASMGGGEEQFFGPGTRLTVL.

The V call is TRBV7-2, the J call TRBJ1-2; a weak D match, TRBD1 (6 bases). Germline V CDR1 and CDR2: SGHTA, FQGNSA. This CDR3 has 13 amino acids. Trimming shortened V by 5 bases and J by 2 bases, and 9 bases separated the two germline ends. In DNA form, the CDR3 reads TGTGCCAGCAGCCACGGGACAAACTATGGCTACACCTTC. It encodes CASSHGTNYGYTF.

This sequence joins TRBV7-2 and TRBJ1-5; D perhaps matches TRBD1 (6 bases). The germline V and J ends were trimmed by 4 bases and 4 bases, with 8 bases remaining between them. This CDR3 region has 13 residues. CDR1 and CDR2 (germline): SGHTA, FQGNSA. This CDR3 is CASSSGANQPQHF. In nucleotides, the CDR3 is TGTGCCAGCAGCTCGGGGGCAAATCAGCCCCAGCATTTT.

The V gene is TRBV19, the J gene TRBJ1-5; D is unclear. V gave up 1 base and J gave up 7 bases, with 11 bases separating them. The germline V gene encodes CDR1 LNHDA and CDR2 SQIVND (reference sequence). The CDR3 is 14 residues long. CDR3 sequence: CASSIVGFGQPQHF. The CDR3 region has the DNA TGTGCCAGTAGTATAGTAGGGTTCGGCCAGCCCCAGCATTTT. Filled out from reference TRBV19 and TRBJ1-5, the complete variable domain reads DGGITQSPKYLFRKEGQNVTLSCEQNLNHDAMYWYRQDPGQGLRLIYYSQIVNDFQKGDIAEGYSVSREKKESFPLTVTSAQKNPTAFYLCASSIVGFGQPQHFGDGTRLSIL.

This chain links TRBV13 with TRBJ2-2, with TRBD2 matching over 15 bases. The CDR3 loop spans 19 amino acids. Germline V gene lookup returns CDR1 PRHDT and CDR2 FYEKMQ (reference sequence). Trimming cost V 5 bases and J 4 bases; bases outside gene matches: 11. The CDR3 nucleotides read TGTGCCAGCAGCCTGGGACTAGCGGGAGGAGCCTCGATCACCGGGGAGCTGTTTTTT. Protein: CASSLGLAGGASITGELFF.

This clone was detected only once. The chain has TRBV7-9 and TRBJ1-1; D may be TRBD1 (5 bases). The CDR3 sequence is 14 residues long. Trimming left V 5 bases short and J 3 bases short, with 13 bases between. Germline V gives CDR1 SEHNR, CDR2 FQNEAQ (reference sequence). The CDR3 sequence is CASSVEAGDTEAFF. The CDR3 nucleotides read TGTGCCAGCAGCGTGGAGGCGGGGGACACTGAAGCTTTCTTT.